This record concerns one TCR beta chain sequence. Other DNA sequences in this sample translate to the same CDR3. Original analysis: Estimates of nucleated cell counts were drawn from the amplification of reference gene primers. Some clones are missing from TCRdb's copy, which holds only in-frame ones; the method was immunoSEQ multiplex PCR. The V and J calls and clone size come from that table; D and trimming were worked out from the DNA. The sample holds some 55,000 clones; about three quarters are singletons and the top ten take about two fifths. V was clipped by 3 bases and J by 6 bases, with 8 bases between them. Germline V gene data show CDR1 as SQVTM and CDR2 as ANQGSEA. The CDR3 extends over 11 amino acids. This sample is part of a study of blood T cell repertoires in COVID-19. Study context: Some COVID-19 samples were acute and others convalescent; all came from the United States, Italy and Spain. T cells, B-cell-depleted T cells, or PBMCs supplied cDNA or gDNA.

The clonotype originates from an older man with active or convalescent COVID-19. The rearrangement links TRBV29-1 to TRBJ1-1, with D uncertain. Source material: peripheral blood. Here the CDR3 DNA reads TGCAGCGTTGATAGATTTCCTGAAGCTTTCTTT. Protein sequence: CSVDRFPEAFF.